These T cell receptor beta chains were read from a single sample in a study of T cell responses to AZD1222 COVID-19 vaccine. The assay was immunoSEQ multiplex PCR, and TCRdb's table has in-frame clones only and misses some. The table includes 90,000 to 150,000 clones, about 90% detected once. The sequences come from peripheral blood, collected on day 0 of AZD1222 vaccination. The receptors come from an adult in good health. Each CDR3 is given with its conserved first and last residue. Fields, in order: J gene, D gene, clone size, V gene, CDR3 protein, CDR3 DNA. D genes are given only for firm matches. Expanded clones are given a class, and other clones once, few, many or no size at all.

j_call: TRBJ2-7; d_call: NA; clone_size: few; v_call: TRBV3-1/TRBV3-2; cdr3_aa: CASSSGLSSYEQYF; cdr3_nt: TGTGCCAGCAGCTCGGGACTGAGCTCCTACGAGCAGTACTTC
j_call: TRBJ2-2; d_call: NA; clone_size: NA; v_call: TRBV19; cdr3_aa: CASIHRGRPGELFF; cdr3_nt: TGTGCCAGTATCCACCGGGGGCGGCCCGGGGAGCTGTTTTTT
j_call: TRBJ2-3; d_call: NA; clone_size: NA; v_call: TRBV27; cdr3_aa: CASGRTDTQYF; cdr3_nt: TGTGCCAGCGGACGCACAGATACGCAGTATTTT
j_call: TRBJ2-7; d_call: TRBD1; clone_size: NA; v_call: TRBV6-2/TRBV6-3; cdr3_aa: CASSYGGTGRSYEQYF; cdr3_nt: TGTGCCAGCAGTTACGGTGGGACAGGGAGGTCCTACGAGCAGTACTTC
j_call: TRBJ2-2; d_call: TRBD1; clone_size: NA; v_call: TRBV11-2; cdr3_aa: CASSLRQGQGAGELFF; cdr3_nt: TGTGCCAGCAGCTTAAGGCAGGGACAGGGGGCCGGGGAGCTGTTTTTT
j_call: TRBJ2-3; d_call: NA; clone_size: few; v_call: TRBV5-6; cdr3_aa: CASSLGAGGTDTQYF; cdr3_nt: TGTGCCAGCAGCTTGGGGGCAGGGGGGACAGATACGCAGTATTTT
j_call: TRBJ2-3; d_call: NA; clone_size: once; v_call: TRBV19; cdr3_aa: CASSSPMGVVATDTQYF; cdr3_nt: TGTGCCAGTAGTAGTCCCATGGGGGTCGTGGCCACAGATACGCAGTATTTT
j_call: TRBJ2-7; d_call: NA; clone_size: NA; v_call: TRBV27; cdr3_aa: CASSLVTAGVPEQYF; cdr3_nt: TGTGCCAGCAGCCTAGTTACGGCTGGGGTTCCCGAGCAGTACTTC
j_call: TRBJ2-1; d_call: TRBD2; clone_size: NA; v_call: TRBV4-2; cdr3_aa: CASSQDLGGGHNEQFF; cdr3_nt: TGTGCCAGCAGCCAAGATCTTGGGGGAGGGCATAATGAGCAGTTCTTC
j_call: TRBJ2-7; d_call: TRBD1; clone_size: NA; v_call: TRBV18; cdr3_aa: CASSPSVTGRLYEQYF; cdr3_nt: TGTGCCAGCTCACCTTCCGTGACAGGGAGACTCTACGAGCAGTACTTC
j_call: TRBJ2-7; d_call: NA; clone_size: NA; v_call: TRBV7-2; cdr3_aa: CASSLRGVGEQYF; cdr3_nt: TGTGCCAGCAGTCTAAGAGGGGTCGGCGAGCAGTACTTC
j_call: TRBJ1-3; d_call: NA; clone_size: NA; v_call: TRBV11-2; cdr3_aa: CASSLVARKRVGNTIYF; cdr3_nt: TGTGCCAGCAGCTTAGTAGCCAGGAAAAGAGTTGGAAACACCATATATTTT
j_call: TRBJ2-7; d_call: NA; clone_size: NA; v_call: TRBV3-1/TRBV3-2; cdr3_aa: CASSQDRSYEQYF; cdr3_nt: TGTGCCAGCAGCCAAGACAGATCCTACGAGCAGTACTTC
j_call: TRBJ1-6; d_call: NA; clone_size: few; v_call: TRBV18; cdr3_aa: CASSPPQPGSYNSPLHF; cdr3_nt: TGTGCCAGCTCACCACCGCAGCCCGGGTCCTATAATTCACCCCTCCACTTT
j_call: TRBJ1-1; d_call: NA; clone_size: NA; v_call: TRBV6-5; cdr3_aa: CASGYLNTEAFF; cdr3_nt: TGTGCCAGCGGTTATTTAAACACTGAAGCTTTCTTT
j_call: TRBJ1-1; d_call: NA; clone_size: NA; v_call: TRBV5-6; cdr3_aa: CASSGGARQFGTEAFF; cdr3_nt: TGTGCCAGCAGCGGAGGGGCTCGGCAGTTCGGCACTGAAGCTTTCTTT
j_call: TRBJ1-5; d_call: TRBD1; clone_size: NA; v_call: TRBV19; cdr3_aa: CASSIVRGDSRNQPQHF; cdr3_nt: TGTGCCAGTAGTATAGTTCGGGGGGACAGCCGAAATCAGCCCCAGCATTTT
j_call: TRBJ2-1; d_call: NA; clone_size: NA; v_call: TRBV27; cdr3_aa: CASSPWTVNNEQFF; cdr3_nt: TGTGCCAGCAGTCCTTGGACAGTAAACAATGAGCAGTTCTTC
j_call: TRBJ1-2; d_call: NA; clone_size: once; v_call: TRBV12-3/TRBV12-4; cdr3_aa: CASSFSWEDGYTF; cdr3_nt: TGTGCCAGCAGTTTCTCGTGGGAAGATGGCTACACCTTC
j_call: TRBJ1-1; d_call: TRBD1; clone_size: NA; v_call: TRBV5-6; cdr3_aa: CASSRNRGGGTEAFF; cdr3_nt: TGTGCCAGCAGCAGGAACAGGGGTGGTGGCACTGAAGCTTTCTTT
j_call: TRBJ2-3; d_call: TRBD1; clone_size: NA; v_call: TRBV5-8; cdr3_aa: CASSLEGTVTDTQYF; cdr3_nt: TGTGCCAGCAGCTTGGAAGGGACAGTCACAGATACGCAGTATTTT
j_call: TRBJ2-7; d_call: NA; clone_size: NA; v_call: TRBV28; cdr3_aa: CASSLGPEQYF; cdr3_nt: TGTGCCAGCAGTTTGGGGCCCGAGCAGTACTTC